This paragraph reports one TCR beta chain. Patients with uncontrolled infections, other autoimmune diseases, pregnancy or lactation were excluded. The entry originates in a study of T cells in Graves' hyperthyroidism and ophthalmopathy. RNA transcripts gave rise to amplified TCR beta CDR3 regions. With the HTBI primer set, the TCR CDR3 went through a first round of RT-PCR. Each CDR3 protein is one row after TCRdb ran MiXCR on the multiplex PCR reads. This repertoire shows roughly 630,000 distinct CDR3 sequences, 15% to 19% found once; its top ten account for around 7.5%. The V end was cut by 5 bases, the J end by 5 bases, with 9 bases between. Germline lookup yields CDR1 LNHNV and CDR2 YYDKDF (reference sequence). This CDR3 spans 13 amino acids.

Sequenced material: blood. This receptor was obtained from a woman in her 30s with Graves' hyperthyroidism. The chain combines TRBV15 with TRBJ2-2; the D is unclear. For the CDR3, the DNA is TGTGCCACCAGCGTCATTCATACCGGGGAGCTGTTTTTT. It yields the protein CATSVIHTGELFF. The full variable domain, rest sourced from reference TRBV15 and TRBJ2-2, is DAMVIQNPRYQVTQFGKPVTLSCSQTLNHNVMYWYQQKSSQAPKLLFHYYDKDFNNEADTPDNFQSRRPNTSFCFLDIRSPGLGDTAMYLCATSVIHTGELFFGEGSRLTVL.